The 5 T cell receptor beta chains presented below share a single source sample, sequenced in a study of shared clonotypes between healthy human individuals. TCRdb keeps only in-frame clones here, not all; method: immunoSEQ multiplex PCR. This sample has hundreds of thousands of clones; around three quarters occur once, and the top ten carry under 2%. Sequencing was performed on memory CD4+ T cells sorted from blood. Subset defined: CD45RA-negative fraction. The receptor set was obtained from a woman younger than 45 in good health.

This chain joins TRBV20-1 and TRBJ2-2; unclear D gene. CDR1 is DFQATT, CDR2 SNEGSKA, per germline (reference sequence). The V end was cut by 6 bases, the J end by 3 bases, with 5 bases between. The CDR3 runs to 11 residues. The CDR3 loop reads CSAPDTGELFF. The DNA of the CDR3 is TGCAGTGCGCCGGACACCGGGGAGCTGTTTTTT.

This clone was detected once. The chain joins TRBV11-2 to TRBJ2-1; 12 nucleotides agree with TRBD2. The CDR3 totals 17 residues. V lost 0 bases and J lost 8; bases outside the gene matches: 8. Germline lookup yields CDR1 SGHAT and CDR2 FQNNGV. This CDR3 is CASSLDLGTSGLYEQFF. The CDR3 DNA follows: TGTGCCAGCAGCTTAGACCTGGGGACTAGCGGGCTCTATGAGCAGTTCTTC.

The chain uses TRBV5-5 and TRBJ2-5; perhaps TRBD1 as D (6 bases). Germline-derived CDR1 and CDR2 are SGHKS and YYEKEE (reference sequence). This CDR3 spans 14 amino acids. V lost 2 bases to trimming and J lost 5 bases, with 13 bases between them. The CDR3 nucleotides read TGTGCCAGCAGCTTCCCACAGGGTGTCGAGACCCAGTACTTC. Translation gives CASSFPQGVETQYF.

The chain's CDR3 is CASSGGRGYTQYF. The CDR3 DNA sequence: TGTGCCAGCAGTGGTGGGAGAGGATATACGCAGTATTTT. V usage is TRBV27 and J usage is TRBJ2-3, with TRBD2 as a possible D gene (5 bases). This CDR3 comprises 13 residues. Germline assignment: CDR1 MNHEY and CDR2 SMNVEV (reference sequence). V lost 5 bases and J lost 7, with 13 bases in between.

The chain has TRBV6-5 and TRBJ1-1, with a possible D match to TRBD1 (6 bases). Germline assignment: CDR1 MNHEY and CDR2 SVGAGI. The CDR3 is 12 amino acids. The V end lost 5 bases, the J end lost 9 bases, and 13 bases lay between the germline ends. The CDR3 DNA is TGTGCCAGCAGTCCCGACAGGAATCAAGCTTTCTTT. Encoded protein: CASSPDRNQAFF.